Presented here are 2 T cell receptor beta chains from one specimen sequenced in a study of OX40 agonist ivuxolimab in advanced cancers. The table came from immunoSEQ multiplex PCR; TCRdb's copy has only in-frame clones and leaves some out. The profile covers fewer than 50,000 clones, with over 60% appearing a single time and approximately 9.8% taken by the ten largest. This specimen consisted of CD4+ or CD8+ T cells sorted from blood, obtained in a trial of the OX40 agonist ivuxolimab. The receptors derive from an adult with an advanced solid tumor such as melanoma, head and neck, liver or kidney cancer.

The chain carries TRBV29-1 and TRBJ2-7; D is unresolved. V was clipped by 4 bases and J by 2 bases, with 9 bases between them. CDR3 size: 12 residues. The germline CDR1 and CDR2 sequences are SQVTM and ANQGSEA. The CDR3 DNA reads TGCAGCGTTGTTGAAAGTACCTACGAGCAGTACTTC. This sequence encodes CSVVESTYEQYF.

By sample fraction, this clone is large. V is TRBV13 and J is TRBJ2-6; 8 nucleotides match TRBD2. In germline, CDR1 is PRHDT, CDR2 FYEKMQ (reference sequence). Germline trimming cut 5 bases from V and 6 bases from J; bases unmatched to any gene: 6. The CDR3 is 15 residues long. The CDR3 DNA reads TGTGCCAGCAGCGGCGGGGGGTTGCAGGCCAACGTCCTGACTTTC. Translated: CASSGGGLQANVLTF.